The 27 T cell receptor beta chains presented below share a single source sample, sequenced in a study of Graves' ophthalmopathy and Graves' hyperthyroidism. TCR beta CDR3 regions were amplified from RNA transcripts. The first-round RT-PCR employed HTBI primers together with the Qiagen OneStep RT-PCR kit. A multiplex PCR was then performed as the second round. Using its own MiXCR run on the multiplex PCR reads, TCRdb lists one record per CDR3 protein. The sample includes 150,000 to 200,000 distinct CDR3 sequences, approximately 40% of them seen just once. Source material: peripheral blood. The receptor source for this set is a man younger than 40 with Graves' ophthalmopathy.

The chain employs TRBV9 and TRBJ1-1; D possibly corresponds to TRBD1 (5 bases). The CDR3 runs to 14 residues. Trimming shortened V by 4 bases and J by 5 bases, and 15 bases separated the two germline ends. The germline V gene has CDR1 SGDLS and CDR2 YYNGEE. The CDR3 is CASSPLPGGTEAFF. CDR3 coding DNA: TGTGCCAGCAGCCCCCTTCCTGGGGGGACTGAAGCTTTCTTT. Combining the CDR3 with reference TRBV9 and TRBJ1-1 gives the whole variable domain DSGVTQTPKHLITATGQRVTLRCSPRSGDLSVYWYQQSLDQGLQFLIQYYNGEERAKGNILERFSAQQFPDLHSELNLSSLELGDSALYFCASSPLPGGTEAFFGQGTRLTVV.

This clonotype was seen ten or more times. This chain uses TRBV19 with TRBJ1-5; tentative D call: TRBD1 (5 bases). CDR1 is LNHDA and CDR2 is SQIVND in the germline V gene (reference sequence). V was clipped by 5 bases and J by 7 bases, with 18 bases between them. CDR3 length: 15 amino acids. The CDR3 DNA sequence: TGTGCCAGTAGTTCACTCGACCTAGGGGTCCAGCCCCAGCATTTT. Amino acids: CASSSLDLGVQPQHF.

The chain combines TRBV6-1 with TRBJ1-5; the match to TRBD1 covers 7 bases. This CDR3 region has 16 residues. Germline CDR1 and CDR2: MNHNS and SASEGT. V was pared by 6 bases and J by 0 bases, with 8 bases of the junction left unmatched. The CDR3 coding sequence is TGTGCCAGCAGGCCCACAGGGGCTTATAGCAATCAGCCCCAGCATTTT. This encodes CASRPTGAYSNQPQHF.

This clonotype came up many times. The chain joins TRBV6-1 to TRBJ1-5; 9 nucleotides align to TRBD1. There are 15 residues in the CDR3. CDR1 and CDR2 (germline): MNHNS, SASEGT. Trimming took 3 bases from V and 5 from J; bases not matched to a gene: 5. CDR3 in amino acids: CASSEMGQGYQPQHF. CDR3 nucleotide sequence: TGTGCCAGCAGTGAGATGGGACAGGGTTATCAGCCCCAGCATTTT.

This clonotype was counted many times. V gene TRBV28 combines with J gene TRBJ1-1; D possibly corresponds to TRBD1 (5 bases). Deletions cut 6 bases from V and 0 bases from J, with 11 bases between. There are 14 residues in the CDR3. Germline CDR1 MDHEN, CDR2 SYDVKM. Written as DNA, the CDR3 is TGTGCCAGCAGCCACAGGAAGGTGAACACTGAAGCTTTCTTT. It yields the protein CASSHRKVNTEAFF.

This clonotype came up many times. The rearrangement joins TRBV9 to TRBJ2-5; D gene ambiguous. CDR3 size: 11 residues. The germline V and J ends were trimmed by 0 bases and 5 bases, with 2 bases remaining between them. The germline gives CDR1 SGDLS, CDR2 YYNGEE. The CDR3 loop is CASSVDETQYF. In DNA form, the CDR3 reads TGTGCCAGCAGCGTAGATGAGACCCAGTACTTC.

The rearrangement links TRBV7-6 to TRBJ2-7, with D possibly TRBD1 on 5 matching bases. This CDR3 spans 12 amino acids. Germline CDR1 and CDR2: SGHVS and FNYEAQ. The V end was cut by 5 bases, the J end by 5 bases, with 10 bases between. CDR3 amino acids: CASSVPGNEQYF. CDR3 bases: TGTGCCAGCAGCGTCCCAGGGAACGAGCAGTACTTC.

This clonotype has at least ten counts. This rearrangement joins TRBV6-5 to TRBJ1-1; maybe TRBD1 (5 bases). V lost 5 bases to trimming and J lost 1 base, with 11 bases between them. The CDR3 extends over 14 amino acids. Per germline, CDR1 MNHEY and CDR2 SVGAGI. The CDR3 nucleotides read TGTGCCAGCAGTAATGAGGGGAGGAACACTGAAGCTTTCTTT. Protein: CASSNEGRNTEAFF.

This clonotype came up many times. The chain couples TRBV7-2 to TRBJ1-1, with D unresolved. The CDR3 is 14 residues long. Germline V CDR1 and CDR2: SGHTA, FQGNSA. With 1 base removed from V and 10 bases from J, the gap between germline ends came to 16 bases. The CDR3 is CASSLDPPGVGAFF. The CDR3 DNA reads as TGTGCCAGCAGCTTAGACCCGCCCGGGGTGGGAGCTTTCTTT.

This clonotype has a count of ten or more. V usage is TRBV12-3 or TRBV12-4 and J usage is TRBJ2-7, with a tentative D call TRBD2 (6 bases). Trimming cost V 6 bases and J 6 bases, with 21 bases left between them. The CDR3 is 15 amino acids. The CDR3 is CASRPSILGGPEQYF. CDR3 DNA sequence: TGTGCCAGCAGGCCTTCTATCCTCGGGGGACCCGAGCAGTACTTC.

This clonotype was found many times. The chain couples TRBV15 to TRBJ1-5, with a tentative D call TRBD1 (6 bases). V was pared by 3 bases and J by 6 bases, with 15 bases between. Germline V lookup: CDR1 LNHNV, CDR2 YYDKDF (reference sequence). The CDR3 is 15 residues long. CDR3 amino acids: CATSRSPQGFQPQHF. The DNA for the CDR3 is TGTGCCACCAGCAGGTCTCCACAGGGTTTTCAGCCCCAGCATTTT.

This chain uses TRBV19 with TRBJ1-5; no clear D. Germline V CDR1 and CDR2: LNHDA, SQIVND (reference sequence). Trimming removed 3 bases from V and 5 bases from J, with 8 bases in between. This CDR3 spans 13 amino acids. In DNA form, the CDR3 reads TGTGCCAGTAGTATGGGAAGGGATCAGCCCCAGCATTTT. It translates to CASSMGRDQPQHF.

This chain connects TRBV2 to TRBJ1-1, with 7 bases lining up with TRBD1. With V trimmed by 4 bases and J by 2 bases, 7 bases remained unmatched. Germline V gene sequence: CDR1 SNHLY, CDR2 FYNNEI. This CDR3 comprises 15 residues. The CDR3 DNA is TGTGCCAGCAGTGTGGGCAGGGGGATAAACACTGAAGCTTTCTTT. This codes for CASSVGRGINTEAFF.

This clonotype came up many times. J is TRBJ2-7 and V is TRBV5-1; D call uncertain. In germline, CDR1 is SGHRS, CDR2 YFSETQ. The CDR3 has 15 residues. The V end lost 2 bases, the J end lost 0 bases, and 12 bases lay between the germline ends. CDR3 residues: CASSFTDGSSYEQYF. For the CDR3, the DNA is TGCGCCAGCAGCTTTACAGACGGTAGCTCCTACGAGCAGTACTTC.

This clonotype was seen just once. The rearrangement uses TRBV6-2 or TRBV6-3 and TRBJ1-1; D remains ambiguous. The CDR3 spans 16 residues. Trimming left V 6 bases short and J 1 base short, with 18 bases between. Germline CDR1 is MNHEY and CDR2 is SVGEGT. The CDR3 here is CASSLDSITENTEAFF. In nucleotides, the CDR3 is TGTGCCAGCAGCCTAGACTCAATTACCGAGAACACTGAAGCTTTCTTT.

In its sample, this clonotype was seen a few times. It may be a read error: a sequence one base away is much more abundant. The chain links TRBV6-2 or TRBV6-3 to TRBJ2-4, with 7 positions matching TRBD1. The CDR3 has 15 amino acids. In germline, CDR1 is MNHEY, CDR2 SVGEGT. CDR3 nucleotide sequence: TGTGTCAGCAGTTTACAGGGGCTAGCCAAAAACATTCAGTACTTC. As protein: CVSSLQGLAKNIQYF.

This sequence joins TRBV6-2 or TRBV6-3 and TRBJ2-7; D is uncertain. Germline CDR1 MNHEY, CDR2 SVGEGT. This CDR3 region has 11 residues. V lost 2 bases, J lost 7 bases, and 6 bases lay in between. The CDR3 coding sequence is TGTGCCAGCAGTTACAACCGGGAGCAGTACTTC. It yields the protein CASSYNREQYF.

This clonotype appeared many times. The chain joins TRBV28 to TRBJ1-5, with unresolved D. This CDR3 comprises 14 residues. Germline assignment: CDR1 MDHEN and CDR2 SYDVKM. Deletions cut 8 bases from V and 3 bases from J, with 14 bases between. The chain's CDR3 is CASCATINNQPQHF. CDR3 DNA sequence: TGTGCCAGCTGTGCAACAATAAACAATCAGCCCCAGCATTTT.

Ten or more counts support this clonotype. This chain connects TRBV29-1 to TRBJ2-5; D unresolved. CDR3 size: 12 residues. CDR1 is SQVTM, CDR2 ANQGSEA, per germline. V was shortened by 3 bases and J by 4 bases, with 9 bases between the two germline ends. CDR3 sequence: CSVESIGETQYF. CDR3 in DNA: TGCAGCGTTGAGAGTATAGGAGAGACCCAGTACTTC.

The CDR3 protein is CASYHLGGGQGETQYF. In DNA form, the CDR3 reads TGTGCCAGTTACCATCTAGGGGGAGGGCAGGGAGAGACCCAGTACTTC. The rearrangement uses TRBV12-3 or TRBV12-4 and TRBJ2-5; D possibly corresponds to TRBD2 (7 bases). The CDR3 totals 16 residues. The germline V and J ends were trimmed by 9 bases and 4 bases, with 24 bases remaining between them.

The rearrangement uses TRBV29-1 and TRBJ2-7; D gene uncertain. V was pared by 2 bases and J by 0 bases, with 8 bases between. From germline, CDR1 is SQVTM and CDR2 ANQGSEA. The CDR3 runs to 13 residues. The CDR3 here is CSVESLTSYEQYF. The DNA for the CDR3 is TGCAGCGTTGAAAGCCTTACCTCCTACGAGCAGTACTTC.

This clonotype was detected ten times or more. The DNA for the CDR3 is TGTGCCAGCAGAACACAGGGGGGTGAGACCCAGTACTTC. Protein product: CASRTQGGETQYF. The chain employs TRBV12-3 or TRBV12-4 and TRBJ2-5, with 8 nucleotides matching TRBD1. The CDR3 consists of 13 residues. J was trimmed by 5 bases and V by 6 bases; bases with no gene match: 5.

CDR3 DNA sequence: TGTGCCAGCAGCCGCGGACAGGGGAAGCGGGGGCCGGTCTACGAGCAGTACTTC. Translating it yields CASSRGQGKRGPVYEQYF. The V and J genes are TRBV11-2 and TRBJ2-7, with a tentative D call TRBD1 (9 bases). Germline lookup yields CDR1 SGHAT and CDR2 FQNNGV. CDR3 length: 18 amino acids. The V end was cut by 5 bases, the J end by 3 bases, with 26 bases between.

This clonotype was detected many times. The CDR3 carries no conserved terminal phenylalanine or tryptophan, so it likely arises from a read error. This chain links TRBV6-2 or TRBV6-3 with TRBJ2-7; D gene ambiguous. The V gene's germline CDR1 is MNHEY and CDR2 SVGEGT. V lost 0 bases and J 4 bases, leaving 7 bases between the germline ends. The CDR3 contains 13 residues. The CDR3 sequence: CASSYSDGYEQYS. DNA for the CDR3: TGTGCCAGCAGTTACTCGGACGGGTACGAGCAGTACTCC.

This clonotype was detected ten times or more. This chain joins TRBV7-2 and TRBJ2-5; TRBD2 agrees at 7 bases. Germline lookup yields CDR1 SGHTA and CDR2 FQGNSA. With V trimmed by 1 base and J by 4 bases, 6 bases remained unmatched. CDR3 length: 15 amino acids. Written as DNA, the CDR3 is TGTGCCAGCAGCTTAGGTGGGGGGGACGGAGAGACCCAGTACTTC. The encoded protein is CASSLGGGDGETQYF.

Many counts were recorded for this clonotype. The DNA of the CDR3 is TGTGCCAGCAGCCCATCCAGGGCTTCGAACACCATATATTTT. It encodes CASSPSRASNTIYF. The chain couples TRBV11-2 to TRBJ1-3; maybe TRBD1 (5 bases). Germline CDR1 SGHAT, CDR2 FQNNGV. The V end was cut by 5 bases, the J end by 7 bases, with 15 bases between. The CDR3 runs 14 residues.

The V call is TRBV6-1, the J call TRBJ2-5; the D is unclear. The CDR3 spans 13 residues. V lost 6 bases and J 5 bases, leaving 13 bases between the germline ends. Germline V gene data show CDR1 as MNHNS and CDR2 as SASEGT. The CDR3 region has the DNA TGTGCCAGCAGCCCCCCTACCCGCGAGACCCAGTACTTC. Translation gives CASSPPTRETQYF.